The rows below give T cell receptor beta chains drawn from one sample of a study of blood T cell repertoires in COVID-19. Libraries were prepared by immunoSEQ multiplex PCR; TCRdb keeps only in-frame clonotypes and omits some of them. Here the sample spans over 120,000 clones, roughly 89% being singletons. The sequenced sample consisted of peripheral blood. These receptors came from a man aged 55 to 70 with active or convalescent COVID-19. Each CDR3 is given with its conserved first and last residue. D genes are given only for firm matches.

TRBJ1-1,.,TRBV6-2/TRBV6-3,CASSYPAAGTEAFF
TRBJ1-1,.,TRBV6-6,CASSSGQLNTEAFF
TRBJ1-2,TRBD1,TRBV3-1/TRBV3-2,CASSRTGANYGYTF
TRBJ1-5,TRBD1,TRBV24-1,CATSDRAGGSNQPQHF
TRBJ2-3,TRBD1,TRBV11-3,CASSEGGTQYF
TRBJ1-1,TRBD1,TRBV18,CASSLLRTGAEAFF
TRBJ2-7,.,TRBV25-1,CASRDFSSYEQYF
TRBJ2-7,TRBD2,TRBV5-1,CASSRGTSGYEQYF
TRBJ1-2,.,TRBV7-2,CASRRGQLYGYTF
TRBJ2-5,TRBD2,TRBV19,CASSPRVAGGIETQYF
TRBJ1-2,TRBD1,TRBV28,CASSFIITGGDTF
TRBJ1-5,.,TRBV19,CATNQGNQPQHF